The 6 T cell receptor beta chains reported below all come from one sample, sequenced in a study of blood T cell repertoires in COVID-19. Some clones are missing from TCRdb's copy, which holds only in-frame ones; the method was immunoSEQ multiplex PCR. The data contain more than 140,000 clones, around 84% of them singletons. Sequencing used peripheral blood. The receptors stem from a woman in her 50s in a cohort sampled during active or convalescent COVID-19.

The genes are TRBV29-1 and TRBJ2-3; possibly TRBD2 for D (6 bases). The V gene lost 6 bases and the J gene lost 3 bases, with 19 bases spanning the gap. The CDR3 totals 15 residues. CDR1 is SQVTM, CDR2 ANQGSEA, per germline. CDR3 sequence: CSVAISGRLTDTQYF. In DNA, the CDR3 is TGCAGCGTGGCAATCTCGGGGAGGTTAACAGATACGCAGTATTTT.

This clone was found a few times. The V call is TRBV4-3, the J call TRBJ1-2, with D possibly TRBD1 on 5 matching bases. The V end lost 0 bases, the J end lost 7 bases, and 15 bases lay between the germline ends. Germline CDR1 LGHNA, CDR2 YSLEER. This CDR3 is 15 amino acids long. CDR3: CASSQDTGTERGYTF. The CDR3 region has the DNA TGCGCCAGCAGCCAAGATACGGGGACTGAGCGTGGCTACACCTTC.

About this clone: Other DNA sequences in the same sample also yield this CDR3. The rearrangement joins TRBV7-9 to TRBJ2-3; D not resolved. Trimming shortened V by 1 base and J by 0 bases, and 5 bases separated the two germline ends. This CDR3 is built from 14 residues. Germline V gives CDR1 SEHNR, CDR2 FQNEAQ (reference sequence). The CDR3, as DNA: TGTGCCAGCAGCTTAGTGGGCAGCACAGATACGCAGTATTTT. Amino acid sequence: CASSLVGSTDTQYF.

The chain combines TRBV7-6 with TRBJ2-7; no definite D call. Germline V gene lookup returns CDR1 SGHVS and CDR2 FNYEAQ. With 3 bases removed from V and 6 bases from J, the gap between germline ends came to 9 bases. CDR3 size: 12 residues. CDR3 sequence (DNA): TGTGCCAGCAGCTTTGACTCGATCGAGCAGTACTTC. Translated, it gives CASSFDSIEQYF.

The table lists this clone with a count of one. The V call is TRBV7-3, the J call TRBJ1-1; no firm D call. CDR3 length: 16 amino acids. Trimming pared 1 base from V and 1 base from J, leaving 13 bases between. From germline, CDR1 is SGHTA and CDR2 FQGTGA. This CDR3 is CASSLNIAGGNTEAFF. The CDR3, as DNA: TGTGCCAGCAGCTTAAATATAGCTGGCGGGAACACTGAAGCTTTCTTT. The whole variable domain, filled in from reference TRBV7-3 and TRBJ1-1, reads GAGVSQTPSNKVTEKGKYVELRCDPISGHTALYWYRQSLGQGPEFLIYFQGTGAADDSGLPNDRFFAVRPEGSVSTLKIQRTERGDSAVYLCASSLNIAGGNTEAFFGQGTRLTVV.

The chain employs TRBV7-9 and TRBJ2-3; TRBD2 aligns across 10 bases. From germline, CDR1 is SEHNR and CDR2 FQNEAQ (reference sequence). V dropped 5 bases and J dropped 6; count of bases not matched to a gene: 8. There are 15 residues in the CDR3. CDR3 nucleotide sequence: TGTGCCAGCAGCGACAGCGGGGGGGCCGGGGATACGCAGTATTTT. Amino acid sequence: CASSDSGGAGDTQYF.